This entry is about one T cell receptor (beta chain). Its antigen remains unknown. The sample belongs to a study of graft-versus-host responses after intestinal transplantation. Study as a whole: Every recipient had anti-thymocyte globulin induction and 3 to 4 years of tacrolimus plus steroids. Study-wide findings and caveats: GvH clones surfaced in recipient marrow, some emerging earlier in ileum or blood.

TCRdb keeps only in-frame clones here, not all; method: immunoSEQ multiplex PCR. The sample contains approximately 130,000 clones, around 90% of which appear only once. The CDR3 length is 14 residues. The V gene's germline CDR1 is MNHNS and CDR2 SASEGT. The trim removed 8 bases at V and 2 bases at J, leaving 6 bases unmatched. The rearrangement joins TRBV6-1 to TRBJ2-7; TRBD1 aligns across 10 bases. This TCR was sampled from a human donor who received an intestinal transplant. The sequenced sample was unstimulated CD4+ T cells sorted from spleen or lymph node cells, obtained before intestinal transplant. CDR3 residues: CASSRTGGPYEQYF. The CDR3 DNA follows: TGTGCCAGCTCCAGGACAGGGGGGCCCTACGAGCAGTACTTC.